These 7 T cell receptor beta chains originate from one sample sequenced in a study of T cells in women clearing cervical HPV infection. Produced via immunoSEQ multiplex PCR; TCRdb's table is partial and in-frame only. The table for this sample gives some 30,000 clones. The sample taken for sequencing was blood buffy coat. Receptors originate from a woman between 18 and 75 years old with a cervical HPV16 infection that either progressed to CIN3+ or cleared (not recorded which).

Comments on this clone: The missing CDR3 end, 3 residues past where the read stops, is filled in from the germline J gene. This chain links TRBV5-6 with TRBJ2-3; 10 positions agree with TRBD1. Germline CDR1 reads SGHDT; CDR2 reads YYEEEE. There are 14 residues in the CDR3. The part of the CDR3 DNA that was read is TGTGCCAGCAGCGTCGGGACAGGGGAACAGCCG. This sequence encodes CASSVGTGEQP. The full CDR3 protein is CASSVGTGEQPQYF.

By frequency, this clone is medium-sized. The CDR3 goes on 3 residues after the read ends, and that part is filled in from the germline J gene. The V and J genes are TRBV12-5 and TRBJ1-2, with 12 bases aligning to TRBD1. V lost 1 base and J lost 6; bases outside the gene matches: 3. Looked up from germline, CDR1 is LGHNT and CDR2 is FRNRAP. CDR3 size: 15 residues. The sequenced CDR3 bases are TGTGCTAGTGGTTTGGCCGGGACAGGGGGCGATGGC. Translation gives CASGLAGTGGDG. The entire CDR3 reads CASGLAGTGGDGYTF.

Of note for this clone: The read terminates 3 residues before the CDR3 end, so the remaining end is supplied by the germline J gene. V is TRBV2 and J is TRBJ1-4, with D possibly being TRBD1 (6 bases). The germline V and J ends were trimmed by 5 bases and 4 bases, with 14 bases remaining between them. Germline V gene lookup returns CDR1 SNHLY and CDR2 FYNNEI. The CDR3 covers 15 residues. Here the CDR3 reads CASSTHRAFNEKLFF. The DNA read from the CDR3 is TGTGCCAGCAGTACCCACAGGGCCTTTAATGAAAAA.

Concerning this clone itself: The CDR3 end is not reached by the read, which stops 3 residues before it; the germline J gene fills it in. The same CDR3 also results from other DNA sequences found in this sample. J is TRBJ1-3 and V is TRBV10-3; TRBD1 matches at 9 bases. The germline CDR1 and CDR2 sequences are ENHRY and SYGVKD. The CDR3 extends over 14 amino acids. V lost 10 bases and J lost 2; bases outside the gene matches: 6. The covered CDR3 bases are TGTGCCACCGGACAGGGGATGGCTGGAAACACC. It translates to CATGQGMAGNT. The whole CDR3 protein is CATGQGMAGNTIYF.

About this clone: Coverage ceases 3 residues before the CDR3 finishes, and the germline J gene fills in the end. V gene TRBV2 combines with J gene TRBJ1-4; TRBD1 is a possible D gene (5 bases). V was pared by 5 bases and J by 8 bases, with 12 bases between. Germline CDR1 and CDR2: SNHLY and FYNNEI. This CDR3 spans 13 amino acids. CDR3 DNA (partial): TGTGCCAGCAGTCCTACAGGAAACGAAAAA. Translated, it gives CASSPTGNEK. The whole CDR3 region reads CASSPTGNEKLFF.

A word on this clone: From the germline J gene comes the end of the CDR3, since the read stops 3 residues before it. V gene TRBV12-3 or TRBV12-4 combines with J gene TRBJ2-2; 11 bases map to TRBD2. With V trimmed by 3 bases and J by 4 bases, 1 base remained unmatched. The CDR3 extends over 15 amino acids. CDR3: CASSLLAGGTGELFF. CDR3 DNA (partial): TGTGCCAGCAGTTTGCTAGCGGGGGGCACCGGGGAG.

For this clone: The read stops 3 residues short of the end of the CDR3; the missing end is completed from the germline J gene. The genes are TRBV7-2 and TRBJ1-2, with a tentative D call TRBD1 (6 bases). Germline loops: CDR1 SGHTA, CDR2 FQGNSA. The CDR3 has 15 amino acids. The CDR3 sequence is CASSFFGGAQNDYTF. The CDR3 DNA, read in part, is TGTGCCAGCAGCTTTTTTGGGGGGGCGCAGAACGAC.